These T cell receptor beta chains were read from a single sample in a study of vaccination and CD4 T cells after COVID-19. TCRdb re-called the PCR reads with MiXCR, one entry per CDR3 protein. The table records about 7,600 distinct CDR3 sequences, approximately 48% of them present only once. Their antigens remain unidentified. The sequencing input was CD4+ T cells from blood, cultured in vitro. These receptors came from a human donor in good health. CDR3s include the opening cysteine and the closing phenylalanine or tryptophan. The D gene is left open where the match is weak. The listing skips clone size in some rows; elsewhere it reads once, few, many or a size class.

v_call	j_call	clone_size	d_call	cdr3_aa	cdr3_nt
TRBV5-4	TRBJ2-3	-	-	CASSSGIQGYTQYF	TGTGCCAGCAGCTCCGGGATACAGGGATATACGCAGTATTTT
TRBV27	TRBJ1-6	few	TRBD1	CASSQGDSPLHF	TGTGCCAGCAGTCAGGGGGATTCACCCCTCCACTTT
TRBV19	TRBJ1-1	-	-	CASSTLRGQKAFF	TGTGCCAGTAGTACACTACGCGGACAGAAGGCTTTCTTT
TRBV27	TRBJ1-1	few	TRBD1	CASSLRTGPSEAFF	TGTGCCAGCAGTCTCAGGACAGGGCCCTCTGAAGCTTTCTTT
TRBV4-1	TRBJ2-2	-	-	CASSGTGIKESGELFF	TGCGCCAGCAGCGGCACAGGGATAAAGGAGTCCGGGGAGCTGTTTTTT
TRBV2	TRBJ1-5	-	TRBD1	CASSARGLQPQHF	TGTGCCAGCAGCGCCAGGGGGCTTCAGCCCCAGCATTTT
TRBV20-1	TRBJ2-7	-	TRBD1	CSARQGAYEQYF	TGCAGTGCTAGACAGGGGGCCTACGAGCAGTACTTC
TRBV19	TRBJ2-5	-	-	CASSQGWAQETQYF	TGTGCCAGTAGCCAGGGATGGGCCCAAGAGACCCAGTACTTC
TRBV6-2/TRBV6-3	TRBJ1-6	few	-	CATRGRSYNSPLHF	TGTGCCACCCGAGGACGGTCCTATAATTCACCCCTCCACTTT
TRBV12-3/TRBV12-4	TRBJ1-1	-	TRBD1	CASSVDRVMNTEAFF	TGTGCCAGCAGTGTAGACAGGGTCATGAACACTGAAGCTTTCTTT
TRBV7-7	TRBJ2-2	-	TRBD1	CASSRTGDAGELFF	TGTGCCAGCAGCCGGACAGGGGATGCCGGGGAGCTGTTTTTT
TRBV6-5	TRBJ1-1	-	-	CASSYLRTEAFF	TGTGCCAGCAGTTACTTGCGGACTGAAGCTTTCTTT
TRBV6-1	TRBJ2-1	-	TRBD2	CASSLRLAGGRGNEQFF	TGTGCCAGCAGCCTAAGACTAGCGGGAGGGCGCGGGAATGAGCAGTTCTTC
TRBV12-3/TRBV12-4	TRBJ2-3	few	-	CASSSGGALDTQYF	TGTGCCAGCAGTTCGGGGGGCGCCTTAGATACGCAGTATTTT
TRBV7-2	TRBJ2-3	-	-	CASSASTDTQYF	TGTGCCAGCAGCGCTAGCACAGATACGCAGTATTTT
TRBV7-2	TRBJ1-2	-	-	CASSLANRDTYGYTF	TGTGCCAGCAGCTTAGCCAACAGGGATACATATGGCTACACCTTC
TRBV11-2	TRBJ2-7	-	TRBD1	CASSGGQGRISSYEQYF	TGTGCCAGCAGCGGTGGACAGGGGCGAATAAGCTCCTACGAGCAGTACTTC
TRBV6-1	TRBJ2-3	-	-	CASSEEWGRGSQYF	TGTGCCAGCAGTGAAGAATGGGGCCGGGGTTCGCAGTATTTT
TRBV15	TRBJ1-5	-	-	CATSRDSPSQPQHF	TGTGCCACCAGCAGAGATTCCCCATCTCAGCCCCAGCATTTT
TRBV19	TRBJ1-1	-	-	CASSIKRGNTEAFF	TGTGCCAGTAGTATTAAGCGGGGGAACACTGAAGCTTTCTTT
TRBV5-8	TRBJ1-2	-	-	CASSLALKSLGGYTF	TGTGCCAGCAGCTTAGCCCTTAAATCTTTGGGTGGCTACACCTTC
TRBV4-1	TRBJ1-2	-	TRBD1	CASSHGDRGIYGYTF	TGCGCCAGCAGCCATGGGGACAGGGGGATCTATGGCTACACCTTC
TRBV20-1	TRBJ1-5	-	-	CSASPAGLGNQPQHF	TGCAGTGCCAGCCCGGCGGGGCTGGGCAATCAGCCCCAGCATTTT
TRBV10-1	TRBJ2-5	few	TRBD2	CASSEKGLAGTKQETQYF	TGCGCCAGCAGTGAAAAGGGACTAGCGGGGACGAAACAAGAGACCCAGTACTTC
TRBV7-9	TRBJ2-2	-	-	CASSLGAGELFF	TGTGCCAGCAGCTTAGGAGCCGGGGAGCTGTTTTTT
TRBV9	TRBJ2-7	once	-	CASSVGVGGSYEQYF	TGTGCCAGCAGCGTAGGGGTAGGGGGCTCCTACGAGCAGTACTTC
TRBV12-3/TRBV12-4	TRBJ1-2	-	TRBD1	CASSTGQGAGYGYTF	TGTGCCAGCAGTACGGGACAGGGGGCAGGCTATGGCTACACCTTC
TRBV7-2	TRBJ2-3	-	TRBD2	CASSWGAGLAADTQYF	TGTGCCAGCAGCTGGGGGGCGGGACTAGCGGCAGATACGCAGTATTTT
TRBV6-1	TRBJ1-2	-	TRBD1	CASSEARDRGGYTF	TGTGCCAGCAGTGAAGCGCGGGACAGAGGGGGCTACACCTTC
TRBV20-1	TRBJ2-5	-	TRBD2	CSVYSGREETQYF	TGCAGTGTTTATAGCGGGAGGGAGGAGACCCAGTACTTC
TRBV10-1	TRBJ2-6	-	-	CASSEKQGFGANVLTF	TGCGCCAGCAGCGAAAAACAGGGATTTGGGGCCAACGTCCTGACTTTC
TRBV20-1	TRBJ2-7	-	-	CSASQLVLGEQYF	TGCAGTGCTAGCCAACTGGTTCTTGGGGAGCAGTACTTC
TRBV7-8	TRBJ2-7	-	TRBD2	CASSYGLAVTSYEQYF	TGTGCCAGCAGCTACGGACTAGCGGTAACCTCCTACGAGCAGTACTTC
TRBV3-1	TRBJ2-5	-	TRBD1	CASSQVRGETQYF	TGTGCCAGCAGCCAAGTCAGGGGGGAGACCCAGTACTTC
TRBV7-8	TRBJ1-2	few	-	CASSFAATANGYTF	TGTGCCAGCAGCTTCGCAGCGACAGCTAATGGCTACACCTTC
TRBV11-1	TRBJ2-4	-	TRBD1	CASSTRGPENIQYF	TGTGCCAGCAGCACCAGGGGGCCCGAAAACATTCAGTACTTC
TRBV19	TRBJ1-5	once	-	CASKRPGGHGGSNQPQHF	TGTGCCAGTAAGCGACCAGGAGGCCACGGGGGTAGCAATCAGCCCCAGCATTTT
TRBV7-2	TRBJ2-5	-	TRBD2	CASSPGLKETQYF	TGTGCCAGCAGCCCGGGACTAAAAGAGACCCAGTACTTC
TRBV6-2/TRBV6-3	TRBJ2-4	-	-	CASRRQGGGNIQYF	TGTGCCAGCAGGCGACAGGGCGGGGGAAACATTCAGTACTTC
TRBV7-8	TRBJ1-1	-	-	CASSFTGLNTEAFF	TGTGCCAGCAGCTTCACAGGGTTGAACACTGAAGCTTTCTTT